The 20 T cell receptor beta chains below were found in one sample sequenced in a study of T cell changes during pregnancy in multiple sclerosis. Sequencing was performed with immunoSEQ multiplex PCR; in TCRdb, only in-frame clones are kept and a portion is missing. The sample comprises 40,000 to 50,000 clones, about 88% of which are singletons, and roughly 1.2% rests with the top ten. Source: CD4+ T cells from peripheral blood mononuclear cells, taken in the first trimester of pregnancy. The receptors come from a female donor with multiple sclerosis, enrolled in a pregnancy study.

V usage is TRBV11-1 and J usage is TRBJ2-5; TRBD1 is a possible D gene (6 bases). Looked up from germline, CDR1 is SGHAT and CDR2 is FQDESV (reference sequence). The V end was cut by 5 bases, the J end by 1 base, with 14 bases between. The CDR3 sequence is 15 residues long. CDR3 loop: CASSPAGETQETQYF. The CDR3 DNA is TGTGCCAGCAGCCCAGCAGGGGAAACCCAAGAGACCCAGTACTTC.

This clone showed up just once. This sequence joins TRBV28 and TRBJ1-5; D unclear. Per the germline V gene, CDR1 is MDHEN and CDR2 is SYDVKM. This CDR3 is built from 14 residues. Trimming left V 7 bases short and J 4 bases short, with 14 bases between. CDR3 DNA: TGTGCCAGCAAAAGAGTTAGCCCTAATCAGCCCCAGCATTTT. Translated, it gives CASKRVSPNQPQHF.

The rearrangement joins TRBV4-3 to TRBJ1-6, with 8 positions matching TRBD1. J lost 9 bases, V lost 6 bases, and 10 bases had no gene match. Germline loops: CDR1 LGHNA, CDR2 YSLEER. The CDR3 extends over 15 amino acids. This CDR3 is CASRLERTGSSPLHF. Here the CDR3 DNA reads TGCGCCAGCAGACTAGAACGGACAGGGTCTTCACCCCTCCACTTT.

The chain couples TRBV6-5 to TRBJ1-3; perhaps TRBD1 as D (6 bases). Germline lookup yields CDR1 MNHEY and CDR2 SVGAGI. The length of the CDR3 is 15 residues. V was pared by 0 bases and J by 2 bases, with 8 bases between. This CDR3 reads CASSYSRDTGNTIYF. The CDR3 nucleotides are TGTGCCAGCAGTTACTCGAGGGACACTGGAAACACCATATATTTT.

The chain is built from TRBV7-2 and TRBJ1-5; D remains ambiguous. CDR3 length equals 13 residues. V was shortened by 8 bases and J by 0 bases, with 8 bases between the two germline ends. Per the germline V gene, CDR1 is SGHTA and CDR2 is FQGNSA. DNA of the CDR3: TGTGCCAGCGCGCGCCATAGCAATCAGCCCCAGCATTTT. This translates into CASARHSNQPQHF.

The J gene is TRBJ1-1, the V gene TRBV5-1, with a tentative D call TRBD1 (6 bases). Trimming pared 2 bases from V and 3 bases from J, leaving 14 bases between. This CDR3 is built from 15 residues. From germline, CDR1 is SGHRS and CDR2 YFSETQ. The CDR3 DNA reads TGCGCCAGCAGCTTTAGTAGGGGGGGCGACACTGAAGCTTTCTTT. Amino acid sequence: CASSFSRGGDTEAFF.

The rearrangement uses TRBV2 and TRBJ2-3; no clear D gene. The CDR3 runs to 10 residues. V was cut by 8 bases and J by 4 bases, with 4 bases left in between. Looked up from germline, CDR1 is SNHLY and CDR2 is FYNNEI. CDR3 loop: CASRADTQYF. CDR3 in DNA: TGTGCCAGCCGGGCAGATACGCAGTATTTT. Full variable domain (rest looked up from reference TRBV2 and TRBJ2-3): EPEVTQTPSHQVTQMGQEVILRCVPISNHLYFYWYRQILGQKVEFLVSFYNNEISEKSEIFDDQFSVERPDGSNFTLKIRSTKLEDSAMYFCASRADTQYFGPGTRLTVL.

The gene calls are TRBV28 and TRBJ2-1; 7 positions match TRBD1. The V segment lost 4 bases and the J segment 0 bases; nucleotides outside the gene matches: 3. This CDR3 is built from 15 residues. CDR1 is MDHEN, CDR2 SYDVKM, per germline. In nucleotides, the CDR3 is TGTGCCAGCAGTTCAGGGGGAAGCTCCTACAATGAGCAGTTCTTC. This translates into CASSSGGSSYNEQFF.

Here the CDR3 reads CASSLYPFPGLGSETQYF. The CDR3 coding sequence is TGTGCCAGCAGCCTCTACCCCTTCCCGGGACTAGGAAGCGAGACCCAGTACTTC. The chain employs TRBV7-6 and TRBJ2-5; 8 bases agree with TRBD2. This CDR3 has 18 residues. From germline, CDR1 is SGHVS and CDR2 FNYEAQ. The V gene end was trimmed by 5 bases and the J gene end by 5 bases; junction bases not matched to a gene: 19. Drawing the rest from reference TRBV7-6 and TRBJ2-5, the complete variable domain is GAGVSQSPRYKVTKRGQDVALRCDPISGHVSLYWYRQALGQGPEFLTYFNYEAQQDKSGLPNDRFSAERPEGSISTLTIQRTEQRDSAMYRCASSLYPFPGLGSETQYFGPGTRLLVL.

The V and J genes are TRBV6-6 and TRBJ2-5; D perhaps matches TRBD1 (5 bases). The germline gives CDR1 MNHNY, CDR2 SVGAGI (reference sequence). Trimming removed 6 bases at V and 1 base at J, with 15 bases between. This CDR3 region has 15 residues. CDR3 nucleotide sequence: TGTGCCAGCAGCCCTAGGGCAACAGGCCAAGAGACCCAGTACTTC. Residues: CASSPRATGQETQYF.

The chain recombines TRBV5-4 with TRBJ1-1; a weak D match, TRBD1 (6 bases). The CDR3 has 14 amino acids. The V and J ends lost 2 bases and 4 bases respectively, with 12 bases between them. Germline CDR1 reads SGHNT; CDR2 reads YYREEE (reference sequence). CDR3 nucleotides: TGTGCCAGCAGCTTTTACAGGGAAGGCACTGAAGCTTTCTTT. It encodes CASSFYREGTEAFF.

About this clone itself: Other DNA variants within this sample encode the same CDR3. The CDR3 protein is CASSPSGGNQPQHF. The CDR3 DNA reads TGTGCCAGCTCACCGTCAGGGGGCAATCAGCCCCAGCATTTT. The chain joins TRBV18 to TRBJ1-5, with a weak D call TRBD1 (6 bases). The V and J ends lost 3 bases and 2 bases respectively, with 8 bases between them. This CDR3 contains 14 residues. From germline, CDR1 is KGHSH and CDR2 LQKENI.

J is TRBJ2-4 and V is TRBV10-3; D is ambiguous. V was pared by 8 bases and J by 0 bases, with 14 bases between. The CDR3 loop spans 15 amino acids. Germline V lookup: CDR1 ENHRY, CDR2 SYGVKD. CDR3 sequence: CAIELSRPAKNIQYF. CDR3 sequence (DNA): TGTGCCATCGAACTGTCCCGCCCAGCCAAAAACATTCAGTACTTC.

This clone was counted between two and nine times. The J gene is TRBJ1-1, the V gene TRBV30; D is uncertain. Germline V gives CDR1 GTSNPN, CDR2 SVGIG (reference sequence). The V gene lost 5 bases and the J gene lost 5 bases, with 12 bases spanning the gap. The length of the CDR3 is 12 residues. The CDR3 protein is CAWGGIGTEAFF. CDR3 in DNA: TGTGCCTGGGGAGGGATCGGTACTGAAGCTTTCTTT.

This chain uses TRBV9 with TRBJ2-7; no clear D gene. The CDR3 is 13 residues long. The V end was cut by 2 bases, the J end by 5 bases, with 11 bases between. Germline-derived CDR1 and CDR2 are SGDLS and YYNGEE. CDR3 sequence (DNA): TGTGCCAGCAGCGTCCAGGTCACCGACGAGCAGTACTTC. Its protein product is CASSVQVTDEQYF.

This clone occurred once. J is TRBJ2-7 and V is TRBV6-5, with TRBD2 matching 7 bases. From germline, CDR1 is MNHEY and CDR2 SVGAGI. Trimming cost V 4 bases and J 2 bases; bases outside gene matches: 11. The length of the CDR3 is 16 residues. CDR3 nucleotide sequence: TGTGCCAGCAGTTCCCTCCTAGCGGCCGCCCCCTACGAGCAGTACTTC. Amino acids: CASSSLLAAAPYEQYF.

CDR3 DNA sequence: TGTGCCAGCAGCGACGGGTTGTTCCGGGAGCTGTTTTTT. It yields the protein CASSDGLFRELFF. The chain recombines TRBV7-2 with TRBJ2-2; D gene uncertain. V gave up 5 bases and J gave up 9 bases, with 13 bases separating them. Germline assignment: CDR1 SGHTA and CDR2 FQGNSA. CDR3 length equals 13 residues.

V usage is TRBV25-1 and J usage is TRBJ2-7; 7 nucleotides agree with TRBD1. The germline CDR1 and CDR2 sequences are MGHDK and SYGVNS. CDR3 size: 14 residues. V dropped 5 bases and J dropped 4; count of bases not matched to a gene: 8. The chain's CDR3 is CASSQTGNLYEQYF. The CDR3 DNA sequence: TGTGCCAGCAGTCAGACAGGGAACTTATACGAGCAGTACTTC.

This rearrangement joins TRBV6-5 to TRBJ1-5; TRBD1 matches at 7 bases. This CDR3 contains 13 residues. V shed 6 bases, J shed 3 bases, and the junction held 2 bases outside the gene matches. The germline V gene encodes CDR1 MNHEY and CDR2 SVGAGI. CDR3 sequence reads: CASRGTVNQPQHF. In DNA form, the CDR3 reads TGTGCCAGCAGGGGGACAGTCAATCAGCCCCAGCATTTT.

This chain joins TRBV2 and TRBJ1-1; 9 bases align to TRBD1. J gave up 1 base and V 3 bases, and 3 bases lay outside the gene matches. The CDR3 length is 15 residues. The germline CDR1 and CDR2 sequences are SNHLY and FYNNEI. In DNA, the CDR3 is TGTGCCAGCAGTGACTCGGGACAGGGGAACACTGAAGCTTTCTTT. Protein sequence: CASSDSGQGNTEAFF.